The 17 T cell receptor beta chains below were found in one sample sequenced in a study of radiation and T cells in renal cell carcinoma. Sequenced by immunoSEQ multiplex PCR; TCRdb stores in-frame clones only, minus some. The table shows approximately 94,000 clones, with approximately 83% occurring only once. Time point meaning: baseline pretreatment blood. The treatment denotes: 15 Gy SBRT to primary tumor, nephrectomy 4 weeks later. The specimen was blood, collected from a patient whose treatment included radiotherapy and nephrectomy. Receptor source: a man aged 55-75 years with renal cell carcinoma.

This chain connects TRBV5-1 to TRBJ2-1, with 8 bases lining up with TRBD2. Germline V lookup: CDR1 SGHRS, CDR2 YFSETQ. The ends lost 4 bases at V and 9 bases at J; junction bases unmatched: 9. The CDR3 has 14 residues. The CDR3 DNA reads as TGCGCCAGCAGCCAGGGACTAGAGAAAGGTGAGCAGTTCTTC. Protein: CASSQGLEKGEQFF.

J is TRBJ2-7 and V is TRBV7-9, with 13 bases aligning to TRBD2. V dropped 7 bases and J dropped 2; count of bases not matched to a gene: 8. CDR3 length: 16 residues. In germline, CDR1 is SEHNR, CDR2 FQNEAQ (reference sequence). As DNA, the CDR3 is TGTGCCAGCACCAGGACTAGCGGGAGTCCCGCCTACGAGCAGTACTTC. It encodes CASTRTSGSPAYEQYF.

The chain couples TRBV7-9 to TRBJ2-1; D is perhaps TRBD2 (5 bases). Germline values: CDR1 SEHNR, CDR2 FQNEAQ (reference sequence). There are 16 residues in the CDR3. Trimming stripped 5 bases from V and 8 bases from J, with 22 bases between. DNA for the CDR3: TGTGCCAGCAGCGCCACCCGCCGGAGGAGTAGCGATGAGCAGTTCTTC. It yields the protein CASSATRRRSSDEQFF.

The chain uses TRBV19 and TRBJ2-7; unclear D gene. Trimming shortened V by 4 bases and J by 2 bases, and 3 bases separated the two germline ends. The CDR3 has 11 residues. Germline V gene sequence: CDR1 LNHDA, CDR2 SQIVND (reference sequence). Here the CDR3 reads CASSNTYEQYF. The CDR3 DNA reads TGTGCCAGTAGTAACACCTACGAGCAGTACTTC.

About this clone itself: This sample also contains other DNA sequences that code for the same CDR3. The CDR3 DNA is TGCAGTGCTCGTCATAACTATGGCTACACCTTC. Protein: CSARHNYGYTF. V and J are TRBV20-1 and TRBJ1-2; D is undetermined. The CDR3 loop spans 11 amino acids. V shed 5 bases and J shed 1 base, with 5 bases lying between them. Germline V gives CDR1 DFQATT, CDR2 SNEGSKA (reference sequence).

The chain employs TRBV11-3 and TRBJ2-3, with D unresolved. Germline CDR1 and CDR2: SGHNT and YENEEA. There are 14 residues in the CDR3. V lost 2 bases and J lost 6, with 12 bases in between. The CDR3, as DNA: TGTGCCAGCAGCTTAACAAGGGCCTCGGATACGCAGTATTTT. It encodes CASSLTRASDTQYF.

The chain combines TRBV5-1 with TRBJ2-3, with 10 positions matching TRBD2. V lost 4 bases to trimming and J lost 0 bases; unmatched junction nucleotides: 11. The CDR3 is 18 amino acids. CDR1 is SGHRS, CDR2 YFSETQ, per germline. DNA for the CDR3: TGCGCCAGCAGCCGCGGTGGACTAGCGGACCTCAGCACAGATACGCAGTATTTT. Its protein product is CASSRGGLADLSTDTQYF.

The chain's CDR3 is CASSFRSTGYYGYTF. In DNA, the CDR3 is TGTGCCAGCAGTTTCCGATCAACAGGTTACTATGGCTACACCTTC. The V call is TRBV27, the J call TRBJ1-2; D is perhaps TRBD1 (5 bases). Germline CDR1 is MNHEY and CDR2 is SMNVEV (reference sequence). The CDR3 covers 15 residues. Trimming removed 3 bases from V and 3 bases from J, with 14 bases in between.

This clone has just one count. The genes are TRBV5-6 and TRBJ2-7; TRBD2 matches at 9 bases. The CDR3 contains 16 residues. Germline V gene sequence: CDR1 SGHDT, CDR2 YYEEEE. The ends lost 2 bases at V and 3 bases at J; junction bases unmatched: 9. CDR3 protein: CASSFPYSGSDYEQYF. The CDR3 region has the DNA TGTGCCAGCAGCTTCCCATATAGCGGGAGCGACTACGAGCAGTACTTC.

This clone has a single count. The chain recombines TRBV6-5 with TRBJ2-1, with D maybe TRBD2 (5 bases). Trimming removed 5 bases from V and 9 bases from J, with 14 bases in between. CDR1 is MNHEY and CDR2 is SVGAGI in the germline V gene. CDR3 length equals 13 residues. The CDR3 coding sequence is TGTGCCAGCAGTGGGCGAGGCGAGGGTGAGCAGTTCTTC. Protein product: CASSGRGEGEQFF.

The chain joins TRBV7-3 to TRBJ2-2; a weak D match, TRBD1 (6 bases). The CDR3 covers 16 residues. Trimming pared 5 bases from V and 0 bases from J, leaving 13 bases between. CDR1 SGHTA and CDR2 FQGTGA come from the germline V gene. CDR3 residues: CASSLGQISNTGELFF. Written as DNA, the CDR3 is TGTGCCAGCAGCCTCGGACAGATTTCGAACACCGGGGAGCTGTTTTTT.

This clone turned up a few times. The chain uses TRBV6-6 and TRBJ1-5; no firm D call. The CDR3 length is 12 residues. Germline V gene sequence: CDR1 MNHNY, CDR2 SVGAGI (reference sequence). V was cut by 7 bases and J by 7 bases, with 11 bases left in between. CDR3 nucleotides: TGTGCCAGCACGTCGGATTTCCAGCCCCAGCATTTT. Amino acid sequence: CASTSDFQPQHF.

J is TRBJ1-4 and V is TRBV6-5; D call uncertain. Looked up from germline, CDR1 is MNHEY and CDR2 is SVGAGI. The V gene lost 5 bases and the J gene lost 8 bases, with 9 bases spanning the gap. The CDR3 is 12 amino acids. CDR3 protein: CASSRSREKLFF. For the CDR3, the DNA is TGTGCCAGCAGTCGCTCACGAGAAAAACTGTTTTTT.

The chain carries TRBV23-1 and TRBJ1-1; TRBD1 is a possible D gene (5 bases). TRBV23-1 is treated as an ORF (open reading frame) with a function not yet certain. The CDR3 consists of 13 residues. The V and J ends lost 3 bases and 11 bases respectively, with 16 bases between them. CDR3 sequence (DNA): TGCGCCAGCAGTCATTCGGGGGGGTTAGGTGCTTTCTTT. Protein product: CASSHSGGLGAFF.

This clone was picked up a small number of times. The chain uses TRBV5-8 and TRBJ1-5, with 8 bases fitting TRBD1. Germline CDR1 and CDR2: SGHTS and YDEGEE. The trim removed 1 base at V and 3 bases at J, leaving 6 bases unmatched. CDR3 size: 16 residues. CDR3 residues: CASSLPGQGPNQPQHF. The DNA for the CDR3 is TGTGCCAGCAGCTTGCCCGGACAGGGCCCCAATCAGCCCCAGCATTTT.

The J gene is TRBJ2-7, the V gene TRBV6-6; the match to TRBD1 covers 7 bases. J gave up 3 bases and V 4 bases, and 0 bases lay outside the gene matches. CDR1 MNHNY and CDR2 SVGAGI come from the germline V gene (reference sequence). The CDR3 consists of 12 residues. This CDR3 is CASSWTGYEQYF. CDR3 bases: TGTGCCAGCAGTTGGACAGGCTACGAGCAGTACTTC.

This chain connects TRBV9 to TRBJ2-3, with 8 bases matching TRBD2. With V trimmed by 0 bases and J by 3 bases, 3 bases remained unmatched. In germline, CDR1 is SGDLS, CDR2 YYNGEE. The CDR3 sequence is 15 residues long. The CDR3 loop is CASSVDSGNTDTQYF. The CDR3 coding sequence is TGTGCCAGCAGCGTAGATAGCGGGAATACAGATACGCAGTATTTT.